These T cell receptor beta chains were read from a single sample in a study of blood T cell repertoires in COVID-19. Generated by immunoSEQ multiplex PCR, the TCRdb table keeps only in-frame clones and is missing some. The repertoire holds roughly 200,000 clones, with 86% as singletons. The sequencing sample was made of PBMCs or T cells enriched from blood (not recorded which). These receptors came from a woman in her 40s in a cohort exposed to, infected with or recovered from COVID-19 (not recorded which). Each CDR3 is given with its conserved first and last residue. Fields, in order: J gene, V gene, D gene, clone size, CDR3 DNA, CDR3 protein. A D gene is named only where the DNA matches it firmly. Clone sizes are given selectively: once, few, many, or a class where the clone is expanded.

TRBJ1-2,TRBV7-9,TRBD1,NA,TGTGCCAGCAGCCAGACAGGGATGGGTGGCTACACCTTC,CASSQTGMGGYTF
TRBJ1-2,TRBV7-2,TRBD1,NA,TGTGCCAGCAGCACATACAGGGGTGAGGGAGGCTACACCTTC,CASSTYRGEGGYTF
TRBJ2-5,TRBV5-1,TRBD1,NA,TGCGCCAGCAGCAACAGGGGTTCTAGTGAGACCCAGTACTTC,CASSNRGSSETQYF
TRBJ2-3,TRBV11-3,NA,NA,TGTGCCAGCAGCTTAGCGTCAGATACGCAGTATTTT,CASSLASDTQYF
TRBJ2-7,TRBV5-5,NA,once,TGTGCCAGCAGCTTGGGCCCTAGAAACCACGAGCAGTACTTC,CASSLGPRNHEQYF
TRBJ1-1,TRBV6-5,NA,NA,TGTGCCAGCAGTACTTACATGGGGGCCTTCGCTGAAGCTTTCTTT,CASSTYMGAFAEAFF
TRBJ2-2,TRBV2,TRBD1,NA,TGTGCCAGCAGTAGCCAGGGGGTGATCAACACCGGGGAGCTGTTTTTT,CASSSQGVINTGELFF
TRBJ2-7,TRBV30,TRBD2,once,TGTGCCTGGACCCCACTAGCGGGAGGAGAGGAGCAGTACTTC,CAWTPLAGGEEQYF
TRBJ2-3,TRBV27,TRBD1,NA,TGTGCCAGCAGTTTACGGGACAGATTCACAGATACGCAGTATTTT,CASSLRDRFTDTQYF
TRBJ2-7,TRBV7-8,NA,NA,TGTGCCAGCACCGTAGACAGTTCTCCCTCCGAGCAGTACTTC,CASTVDSSPSEQYF
TRBJ1-6,TRBV4-1,NA,NA,TGCGCCAGCAGCCAGGAAGGTATTCAGGGAGGAGGTAATTCACCCCTCCACTTT,CASSQEGIQGGGNSPLHF
TRBJ2-7,TRBV5-6,TRBD2,NA,TGTGCCAGCAGCGCAGCTAGCGGGAGCGACATCGAGCAGTACTTC,CASSAASGSDIEQYF
TRBJ1-1,TRBV2,NA,NA,TGTGCCAGCAGTGCCCAGGGAAAGAACACTGAAGCTTTCTTT,CASSAQGKNTEAFF
TRBJ1-1,TRBV4-1,NA,once,TGCGCCAGCAGCCAAGGGCCCCGCCACACTGAAGCTTTCTTT,CASSQGPRHTEAFF
TRBJ1-1,TRBV2,TRBD1,once,TGTGCCAGCAGGGACAGGCGGCGAGCGGACACTGAAGCTTTCTTT,CASRDRRRADTEAFF
TRBJ1-1,TRBV19,NA,NA,TGTGCCAGTAGTATATACGGGGGGCTAAGTGAAGCTTTCTTT,CASSIYGGLSEAFF
TRBJ2-2,TRBV4-1,NA,few,TGCGCCAGCAGCCAAGACCCAATCGTGGGAGGACTTTTGAACACCGGGGAGCTGTTTTTT,CASSQDPIVGGLLNTGELFF
TRBJ1-5,TRBV5-1,NA,large,TGCGCCAGCAGCTTGGAAGGCAGGGGAGTTCAGCCCCAGCATTTT,CASSLEGRGVQPQHF
TRBJ2-1,TRBV9,NA,NA,TGTGCCAGCAGTAAAGGGGAGGTCTACAATGAGCAGTTCTTC,CASSKGEVYNEQFF
TRBJ2-7,TRBV6-5,TRBD1,NA,TGTGCCAGCAGTTTAACAGGGGAATTCTCCTACGAGCAGTACTTC,CASSLTGEFSYEQYF
TRBJ1-6,TRBV10-1,TRBD1,NA,TGCGCCAGCAGTGAGTCCGGACAGGGGGATTCACCCCTCCACTTT,CASSESGQGDSPLHF
TRBJ2-1,TRBV7-9,TRBD2,NA,TGTGCCAGCGTAGCCTGGACTAGCGGGAACAATGAGCAGTTCTTC,CASVAWTSGNNEQFF
TRBJ1-1,TRBV19,NA,NA,TGTGCCAGTCGACGAGGATGGAACACTGAAGCTTTCTTT,CASRRGWNTEAFF
TRBJ1-2,TRBV6-5,NA,few,TGTGCCAGCAGAGAGGACAAGCTTCGAATCTATGGCTACACCTTC,CASREDKLRIYGYTF
TRBJ1-1,TRBV3-1/TRBV3-2,NA,NA,TGTGCCAGCACCCAAAAGGGGTGCTGGAACACTGAAGCTTTCTTT,CASTQKGCWNTEAFF
TRBJ1-2,TRBV6-5,NA,NA,TGTGCCAGCAACAGGGAAACGAGCTATGGCTACACCTTC,CASNRETSYGYTF
TRBJ1-1,TRBV6-2/TRBV6-3,NA,NA,TGTGCCAGCAGTTACTTTGGCGCGGTCCCTGAAGCTTTCTTT,CASSYFGAVPEAFF
TRBJ2-3,TRBV10-1,TRBD2,NA,TGCGCCAGCAGTCGACTAGCGGGGGGGCAAGATACGCAGTATTTT,CASSRLAGGQDTQYF
TRBJ1-5,TRBV19,NA,NA,TGTGCCAGTAGTATTACCGCCTCCGAGGATCAGCCCCAGCATTTT,CASSITASEDQPQHF
TRBJ2-1,TRBV6-2/TRBV6-3,TRBD2,once,TGTGCCAGCAGTTACTGGGTAGCGGGTTATGAGCAGTTCTTC,CASSYWVAGYEQFF
TRBJ2-7,TRBV19,NA,NA,TGTGCCAGTAGTATCAGGGTAAAGGACGAGCAGTACTTC,CASSIRVKDEQYF
TRBJ1-1,TRBV6-5,NA,NA,TGTGCCAGCTCGGAGGCCAACACTGAAGCTTTCTTT,CASSEANTEAFF
TRBJ2-1,TRBV11-3,TRBD1,NA,TGTGCCAGCAGGGGTTGGGACAGGGGAAACAATGAGCAGTTCTTC,CASRGWDRGNNEQFF
TRBJ2-7,TRBV7-9,NA,NA,TGTGCCAGCGGTCCAGCCTACGAGCAGTACTTC,CASGPAYEQYF
TRBJ1-1,TRBV28,TRBD1,NA,TGTGCCAGCAAGGACAGGAGTCGGACTGAAGCTTTCTTT,CASKDRSRTEAFF
TRBJ1-2,TRBV28,TRBD1,few,TGTGCAGGGGCCGGGACAGGAATCGGAAACTATGGCTACACCTTC,CAGAGTGIGNYGYTF
TRBJ2-7,TRBV18,NA,NA,TGTGCCAGCTCACCGCCCGGGAACTACGAGCAGTACTTC,CASSPPGNYEQYF
TRBJ1-1,TRBV7-9,NA,NA,TGTGCCAGCAGCTTAGGCGCGGCAGGGATGAGGATGAACACTGAAGCTTTCTTT,CASSLGAAGMRMNTEAFF
TRBJ1-2,TRBV27,NA,NA,TGTGCCAGCAGTTTACGAACCGGGTATGGCTACACCTTC,CASSLRTGYGYTF
TRBJ2-2,TRBV29-1,TRBD2,NA,TGCAGCGTTGGGACTAGCGGTACCACCGGGGAGCTGTTTTTT,CSVGTSGTTGELFF
TRBJ2-2,TRBV24-1,TRBD1,NA,TGTGCCACCAGTGATTCCGGGACAGGGTTAACCGGGGAGCTGTTTTTT,CATSDSGTGLTGELFF
TRBJ1-5,TRBV30,NA,NA,TGTGCCTGGAGTTTGGGCGTTGGACAGCCCCAGCATTTT,CAWSLGVGQPQHF
TRBJ2-1,TRBV13,TRBD1,NA,TGTGCCAGCAGCAAACCCGGGACAGGGTACAATGAGCAGTTCTTC,CASSKPGTGYNEQFF
TRBJ1-2,TRBV11-2,NA,NA,TGTGCCAGCAGCTTAGGCGCGCGGGGGGATGGCTACACCTTC,CASSLGARGDGYTF
TRBJ2-7,TRBV19,TRBD2,NA,TGTGCCAGTAGACATACGACTAGCGGGAGCTACGAGCAGTACTTC,CASRHTTSGSYEQYF
TRBJ1-1,TRBV27,TRBD1,NA,TGTGCCAGCAGGGGACAGGGCCACATGAACACTGAAGCTTTCTTT,CASRGQGHMNTEAFF
TRBJ1-2,TRBV24-1,NA,NA,TGTGCCACCAGTGATTACGACACGGACAGCTACTATGGCTACACCTTC,CATSDYDTDSYYGYTF
TRBJ2-3,TRBV5-6,TRBD2,NA,TGTGCCAGCAGCTCCTGGATGACTAGCCGACTCGGAGATACGCAGTATTTT,CASSSWMTSRLGDTQYF
TRBJ1-5,TRBV21-1,NA,once,TGTGCCAGCAGCAAAGGGCGGGTACCACCATGGGAGCCCCAGCATTTT,CASSKGRVPPWEPQHF
TRBJ1-1,TRBV30,NA,NA,TGTGCCTGGAGCTTGGGGGGTGGGGGCACTGAAGCTTTCTTT,CAWSLGGGGTEAFF
TRBJ2-7,TRBV2,NA,NA,TGTGCCAGCGGGCAGGTTTCCTACGAGCAGTACTTC,CASGQVSYEQYF
TRBJ2-7,TRBV5-1,TRBD1,NA,TGCGCCAGCAGCTCGACAGGGTTATACGAGCAGTACTTC,CASSSTGLYEQYF
TRBJ2-7,TRBV6-5,NA,few,TGTGCCAGCAGTTACTCAGGGGACTCCTCCTACGAGCAGTACTTC,CASSYSGDSSYEQYF
TRBJ1-1,TRBV7-9,NA,once,TGTGCCAGCAGCCATCAGGGGATTGAAGCTTTCTTT,CASSHQGIEAFF
TRBJ2-2,TRBV10-1,TRBD2,few,TGCGCCAGCAGTCGTGGACTAGCGGCGAACACCGGGGAGCTGTTTTTT,CASSRGLAANTGELFF